This TCR beta chain is from a study of shared clonotypes between healthy human individuals. Study-level points and caveats: Specimens sampled were limited to blood, with tissue repertoires likely differing.

A remark on this clone: Its target is not known.

Naive-designated CD8 cells lacked CD45RO, were positively enriched for CCR7, and omitted terminally differentiated effector memory CD45RA+ cells. Genomic DNA from each subset was divided evenly over several immunoSEQ plates. The protocol was immunoSEQ multiplex PCR, while the TCRdb copy is restricted to in-frame clones and leaves out a portion. The table shows about 750,000 clones, with nearly 95% occurring only once. Trimming took 0 bases from V and 2 from J, leaving 12 bases between them. Per germline, CDR1 SGDLS and CDR2 YYNGEE. The CDR3 has 15 amino acids. The receptor's source is a man under 40 in good health. Sequenced sample: naive CD8+ T cells sorted from blood. V is TRBV9 and J is TRBJ2-7; tentative D call: TRBD2 (5 bases). The CDR3 nucleotides are TGTGCCAGCAGCGTAGATGGGTTGCGGGCCTACGAGCAGTACTTC. It translates to CASSVDGLRAYEQYF.